The clone carrying this T cell receptor (beta chain) was picked up a small number of times. Its antigen remains unknown. This sample was included in a study of shared clonotypes between healthy human individuals. Study-wide points: Naive subsets, compared against memory subsets, generally had larger estimated richness values.

Germline V gene lookup returns CDR1 KGHSH and CDR2 LQKENI. Deletions cut 3 bases from V and 1 base from J, with 10 bases between. The CDR3 length is 14 residues. TCRdb keeps only in-frame clones here, not all; method: immunoSEQ multiplex PCR. The sample shows 600,000 to 750,000 clones, 72% of them seen only once. The chain uses TRBV18 and TRBJ2-7; D is ambiguous. This receptor was identified in a woman between 25 and 40 years old in good health. The sample consisted of memory CD4+ T cells sorted from blood. Regarding subset: CD45RA-negative fraction. For the CDR3, the DNA is TGTGCCAGCTCACCGTCGACCGAATCCTACGAGCAGTACTTC. This codes for CASSPSTESYEQYF. Filled out from reference TRBV18 and TRBJ2-7, the complete variable domain reads NAGVMQNPRHLVRRRGQEARLRCSPMKGHSHVYWYRQLPEEGLKFMVYLQKENIIDESGMPKERFSAEFPKEGPSILRIQQVVRGDSAAYFCASSPSTESYEQYFGPGTRLTVT.